The 29 T cell receptor beta chains below come from one sample, sequenced in a study of T cells in Graves' hyperthyroidism and ophthalmopathy. Amplified regions were TCR beta CDR3 sequences from RNA transcripts. The HTBI primer set was used in a first-round RT-PCR of the TCR CDR3. TCRdb processed the multiplex PCR reads anew with MiXCR; each CDR3 protein has one entry. The sample has a few hundred thousand distinct CDR3 sequences; around 15% are singletons. The sample taken for sequencing was blood. Receptors originate from a woman under 40 with Graves' ophthalmopathy.

In its sample, this clonotype was seen a few times. The genes are TRBV9 and TRBJ2-1; TRBD1 agrees at 8 bases. The CDR3 runs 16 residues. The germline gives CDR1 SGDLS, CDR2 YYNGEE. J lost 9 bases, V lost 3 bases, and 14 bases had no gene match. The CDR3: CASSERQGIFVGEQFF. CDR3 sequence (DNA): TGTGCCAGCAGCGAACGACAGGGGATTTTTGTTGGTGAGCAGTTCTTC. Combining the CDR3 with reference TRBV9 and TRBJ2-1 gives the whole variable domain DSGVTQTPKHLITATGQRVTLRCSPRSGDLSVYWYQQSLDQGLQFLIQYYNGEERAKGNILERFSAQQFPDLHSELNLSSLELGDSALYFCASSERQGIFVGEQFFGPGTRLTVL.

Ten or more counts support this clonotype. The V gene is TRBV6-1, the J gene TRBJ1-1; the D gene is possibly TRBD1 (6 bases). Deletions cut 5 bases from V and 2 bases from J, with 21 bases between. CDR1 MNHNS and CDR2 SASEGT come from the germline V gene. This CDR3 is 17 amino acids long. The CDR3 DNA reads TGTGCCAGCAGTCTACAACCCATGACAGGAACTAACACTGAAGCTTTCTTT. It codes for CASSLQPMTGTNTEAFF.

The chain uses TRBV7-8 and TRBJ2-7, with D hard to call. CDR1 is SGHVS and CDR2 is FQNEAQ in the germline V gene. V was cut by 8 bases and J by 0 bases, with 14 bases left in between. The CDR3 contains 14 residues. The CDR3 nucleotides read TGTGCCAGCGCCCTCCAGCATACCTCCTACGAGCAGTACTTC. This gives the protein CASALQHTSYEQYF.

This clonotype has ten or more counts. The genes are TRBV3-1 and TRBJ1-1, with 9 bases matching TRBD1. This CDR3 contains 15 residues. Unmatched junction bases numbered 4, after V lost 5 bases and J lost 0 bases. Germline assignment: CDR1 LGHDT and CDR2 YNNKEL (reference sequence). The CDR3 reads CASSIQGAVNTEAFF. CDR3 DNA sequence: TGTGCCAGCAGCATACAGGGGGCCGTGAACACTGAAGCTTTCTTT.

V gene TRBV7-4 combines with J gene TRBJ2-5, with 8 bases lining up with TRBD2. V gave up 6 bases and J gave up 0 bases; unmatched junction bases: 15. This CDR3 region has 18 residues. CDR1 SGHVT and CDR2 SQSDAQ come from the germline V gene. This chain's CDR3 is CASSSSGGAGVYQETQYF. In DNA form, the CDR3 reads TGTGCCAGCAGTTCGAGTGGGGGAGCGGGAGTGTACCAAGAGACCCAGTACTTC. Full variable domain (missing parts from reference TRBV7-4 and TRBJ2-5): GAGVSQSPRYKVAKRGRDVALRCDSISGHVTLYWYRQTLGQGSEVLTYSQSDAQRDKSGRPSGRFSAERPERSVSTLKIQRTEQGDSAVYLCASSSSGGAGVYQETQYFGPGTRLLVL.

This clonotype was observed a few times. The chain couples TRBV30 to TRBJ2-7; D is possibly TRBD2 (5 bases). Looked up from germline, CDR1 is GTSNPN and CDR2 is SVGIG (reference sequence). Deletions cut 1 base from V and 6 bases from J, with 13 bases between. The CDR3 is 13 residues long. Here the CDR3 DNA reads TGTGCCTGGAGTGGGTCAGGAGGAAGCGAGCAGTACTTC. Translation: CAWSGSGGSEQYF.

Ten or more counts support this clonotype. The genes are TRBV9 and TRBJ2-1, with D tentatively TRBD2 (6 bases). Germline-derived CDR1 and CDR2 are SGDLS and YYNGEE. This CDR3 contains 15 residues. Trimming removed 0 bases from V and 6 bases from J, with 13 bases in between. The CDR3 DNA reads as TGTGCCAGCAGCGTAGGCGGTAGCGGAGCCAATGAGCAGTTCTTC. This encodes CASSVGGSGANEQFF.

This clonotype was seen many times. The V call is TRBV18, the J call TRBJ2-7; TRBD2 matches 7 bases. V dropped 6 bases and J dropped 2; count of bases not matched to a gene: 10. The CDR3 extends over 15 amino acids. CDR1 is KGHSH, CDR2 LQKENI, per germline. Here the CDR3 reads CASSQAGEPTYEQYF. The DNA for the CDR3 is TGTGCCAGCTCGCAGGCGGGGGAGCCTACCTACGAGCAGTACTTC.

There are many counts of this clonotype. The J gene is TRBJ1-1, the V gene TRBV11-2; D is uncertain. This CDR3 comprises 14 residues. CDR1 is SGHAT, CDR2 FQNNGV, per germline. V shed 4 bases and J shed 6 bases, with 15 bases lying between them. The CDR3 is CASSYQHGTAEAFF. The CDR3 DNA sequence: TGTGCCAGCAGCTACCAGCATGGAACCGCTGAAGCTTTCTTT.

V gene TRBV9 combines with J gene TRBJ2-3; D perhaps matches TRBD1 (6 bases). V gave up 7 bases and J gave up 5 bases, with 11 bases separating them. Germline V CDR1 and CDR2: SGDLS, YYNGEE. The CDR3 contains 12 residues. CDR3 in DNA: TGTGCCAGCGACAGGTCCCGAGATACGCAGTATTTT. Amino acid sequence: CASDRSRDTQYF.

This clonotype was detected many times. The chain uses TRBV3-1 and TRBJ2-7, with D uncertain. The V gene's germline CDR1 is LGHDT and CDR2 YNNKEL (reference sequence). The CDR3 sequence is 12 residues long. Trimming removed 1 base from V and 6 bases from J, with 7 bases in between. The CDR3 region has the DNA TGTGCCAGCAGCCAAGGACTCGGCGAGCAGTACTTC. This codes for CASSQGLGEQYF.

The CDR3 is CSARDLESPNEKLFF. The CDR3, as DNA: TGCAGTGCCAGGGACCTGGAGAGTCCTAATGAAAAACTGTTTTTT. The genes are TRBV20-1 and TRBJ1-4; TRBD1 is a possible D gene (5 bases). In germline, CDR1 is DFQATT, CDR2 SNEGSKA (reference sequence). The CDR3 length is 15 residues. V was clipped by 6 bases and J by 3 bases, with 17 bases between them.

This clonotype has only a few counts. The CDR3 protein is CASSLYGYRSYNEQFF. In DNA, the CDR3 is TGTGCCAGCAGTTTATATGGCTATCGCTCCTACAATGAGCAGTTCTTC. The chain recombines TRBV27 with TRBJ2-1; D gene ambiguous. Trimming took off 1 base at V and 0 bases at J, with 10 bases between the two ends. The germline CDR1 and CDR2 sequences are MNHEY and SMNVEV (reference sequence). The CDR3 loop spans 16 amino acids.

This clonotype has at least ten counts. The chain links TRBV6-2 or TRBV6-3 to TRBJ2-7; 10 bases are a match to TRBD2. There are 15 residues in the CDR3. Trimming cost V 8 bases and J 0 bases; bases outside gene matches: 7. Germline assignment: CDR1 MNHEY and CDR2 SVGEGT. The CDR3 spells CASLELAGSSYEQYF. The CDR3 DNA reads as TGTGCCAGCTTAGAACTAGCGGGAAGCTCCTACGAGCAGTACTTC.

The chain recombines TRBV27 with TRBJ1-4, with D unclear. Trimming left V 3 bases short and J 5 bases short, with 13 bases between. CDR1 is MNHEY, CDR2 SMNVEV, per germline (reference sequence). This CDR3 is built from 15 residues. The chain's CDR3 is CASSFGGYANEKLFF. For the CDR3, the DNA is TGTGCCAGCAGTTTCGGCGGGTACGCCAATGAAAAACTGTTTTTT.

This clonotype showed up many times. The chain has TRBV11-2 and TRBJ2-5; a weak D match, TRBD1 (5 bases). This CDR3 is built from 13 residues. Looked up from germline, CDR1 is SGHAT and CDR2 is FQNNGV. V lost 7 bases, J lost 5 bases, and 14 bases lay in between. DNA for the CDR3: TGTGCCAGCAAGGGCCCAGGGCGTGAGACCCAGTACTTC. The encoded protein is CASKGPGRETQYF. Looking up the rest from reference TRBV11-2 and TRBJ2-5 gives the full variable domain: EAGVAQSPRYKIIEKRQSVAFWCNPISGHATLYWYQQILGQGPKLLIQFQNNGVVDDSQLPKDRFSAERLKGVDSTLKIQPAKLEDSAVYLCASKGPGRETQYFGPGTRLLVL.

This clonotype was seen many times. The chain joins TRBV2 to TRBJ2-7; tentative D call: TRBD2 (7 bases). The ends were cut back, 6 bases at V and 3 bases at J, with 12 bases in the middle. The CDR3 sequence is 13 residues long. Germline CDR1 reads SNHLY; CDR2 reads FYNNEI. The CDR3 DNA reads TGTGCCAGCAGCCCGGGGGGCGTCTACGAGCAGTACTTC. The encoded protein is CASSPGGVYEQYF.

This clonotype has a count of ten or more. The rearrangement uses TRBV6-2 or TRBV6-3 and TRBJ1-1; D is unresolved. Trimming left V 8 bases short and J 3 bases short, with 19 bases between. CDR1 is MNHEY and CDR2 is SVGEGT in the germline V gene. The CDR3 consists of 15 residues. The CDR3 DNA reads as TGTGCCAGCTATATCGCCCCGGGGAGGGACACTGAAGCTTTCTTT. Its translation is CASYIAPGRDTEAFF.

This clonotype has a count of ten or more. This chain links TRBV20-1 with TRBJ2-5, with 13 bases fitting TRBD2. Germline values: CDR1 DFQATT, CDR2 SNEGSKA (reference sequence). V dropped 4 bases and J dropped 3; count of bases not matched to a gene: 5. This CDR3 comprises 15 residues. The CDR3 region is CSATGLAGWEETQYF. The CDR3 DNA reads TGCAGTGCTACGGGACTAGCGGGATGGGAAGAGACCCAGTACTTC.

This clonotype appeared a few times. The genes are TRBV4-2 and TRBJ2-1, with D possibly matching TRBD2 (6 bases). Germline V gene data show CDR1 as LGHNA and CDR2 as YNFKEQ. Trimming stripped 5 bases from V and 11 bases from J, with 22 bases between. The CDR3 contains 15 residues. The CDR3 spells CASSSGMAGLSKQFF. CDR3 DNA: TGTGCCAGCAGCTCAGGCATGGCGGGACTTTCAAAGCAGTTCTTC.

As regards this clonotype: This may come from a read error, since a much larger clone is one base off. The chain joins TRBV20-1 to TRBJ1-1, with D maybe TRBD1 (6 bases). Germline V lookup: CDR1 DFQATT, CDR2 SNEGSKA (reference sequence). This CDR3 is built from 14 residues. The CDR3 region is CSARAGAPNTGAFF. The CDR3 nucleotides are TGCAGTGCTAGAGCGGGGGCTCCGAACACTGGAGCTTTCTTT.

The table lists this clonotype with many counts. V usage is TRBV30 and J usage is TRBJ2-5; D call uncertain. The CDR3 has 11 residues. Germline V CDR1 and CDR2: GTSNPN, SVGIG (reference sequence). V lost 0 bases, J lost 2 bases, and 1 base lay in between. The CDR3 nucleotides read TGTGCCTGGAGTGTACAAGAGACCCAGTACTTC. It translates to CAWSVQETQYF.

The chain employs TRBV7-9 and TRBJ1-2, with 8 bases identical to TRBD1. Per the germline V gene, CDR1 is SEHNR and CDR2 is FQNEAQ (reference sequence). The CDR3 contains 15 residues. With 6 bases clipped from V and 4 bases from J, the junction kept 10 bases outside the gene matches. The CDR3 bases are TGTGCCAGCAGGTCCGGGACAGGAGTACTCTATGGCTACACCTTC. Encoded protein: CASRSGTGVLYGYTF. Filled out from reference TRBV7-9 and TRBJ1-2, the complete variable domain reads DTGVSQNPRHKITKRGQNVTFRCDPISEHNRLYWYRQTLGQGPEFLTYFQNEAQLEKSRLLSDRFSAERPKGSFSTLEIQRTEQGDSAMYLCASRSGTGVLYGYTFGSGTRLTVV.

This clonotype was seen at least ten times. V is TRBV28 and J is TRBJ2-7; 7 nucleotides align to TRBD2. Germline V gene lookup returns CDR1 MDHEN and CDR2 SYDVKM. With 0 bases clipped from V and 5 bases from J, the junction kept 7 bases outside the gene matches. The CDR3 contains 15 residues. The chain's CDR3 is CASSLWGGSGNEQYF. The CDR3 DNA sequence: TGTGCCAGCAGTTTATGGGGAGGGTCGGGTAACGAGCAGTACTTC.

J is TRBJ1-2 and V is TRBV5-1; D unclear. The CDR3 contains 12 residues. V was trimmed by 1 base and J by 4 bases, leaving 5 bases between them. Germline loops: CDR1 SGHRS, CDR2 YFSETQ. CDR3 residues: CASSLYSYGYTF. The CDR3 nucleotides are TGCGCCAGCAGCTTGTATAGCTATGGCTACACCTTC.

The rearrangement links TRBV28 to TRBJ1-1, with D perhaps TRBD1 (6 bases). This CDR3 is built from 14 residues. The germline V gene has CDR1 MDHEN and CDR2 SYDVKM. V lost 6 bases and J lost 5, with 16 bases in between. This chain's CDR3 is CASSTQGGGTEAFF. The CDR3 nucleotides read TGTGCCAGCAGCACACAGGGTGGTGGGACTGAAGCTTTCTTT. Combining the CDR3 with reference TRBV28 and TRBJ1-1 gives the whole variable domain DVKVTQSSRYLVKRTGEKVFLECVQDMDHENMFWYRQDPGLGLRLIYFSYDVKMKEKGDIPEGYSVSREKKERFSLILESASTNQTSMYLCASSTQGGGTEAFFGQGTRLTVV.

This clonotype was seen repeatedly, ten times or more. V is TRBV9 and J is TRBJ2-7; the D is unclear. Trimming took off 7 bases at V and 5 bases at J, with 13 bases between the two ends. From germline, CDR1 is SGDLS and CDR2 YYNGEE. This CDR3 contains 12 residues. DNA for the CDR3: TGTGCCAGCTCCACACGGACGGACGAGCAGTACTTC. Its translation is CASSTRTDEQYF.

This clonotype showed up many times. The chain employs TRBV7-2 and TRBJ2-7; tentative D call: TRBD1 (7 bases). The CDR3 has 14 residues. CDR1 and CDR2 (germline): SGHTA, FQGNSA. V lost 0 bases to trimming and J lost 7 bases, with 13 bases between them. The CDR3 coding sequence is TGTGCCAGCAGCTTAGCGCAGGGGGGCGGGGAGCAGTACTTC. This codes for CASSLAQGGGEQYF.

This clonotype was seen repeatedly, ten times or more. The chain carries TRBV7-9 and TRBJ2-7, with 7 bases that match TRBD1. The CDR3 has 15 residues. V dropped 5 bases and J dropped 4; count of bases not matched to a gene: 11. CDR1 is SEHNR and CDR2 is FQNEAQ in the germline V gene (reference sequence). This CDR3 reads CASSAVGQASYEQYF. As DNA, the CDR3 is TGTGCCAGCAGCGCAGTAGGACAGGCCTCATACGAGCAGTACTTC. Complete variable domain (other parts from reference TRBV7-9 and TRBJ2-7): DTGVSQNPRHKITKRGQNVTFRCDPISEHNRLYWYRQTLGQGPEFLTYFQNEAQLEKSRLLSDRFSAERPKGSFSTLEIQRTEQGDSAMYLCASSAVGQASYEQYFGPGTRLTVT.